This TCR beta chain appears in the sequencing data of a study of T-cell memory formation after mild COVID-19. In the study overall: Largely, TCR clusters stayed within a single donor. Findings of the study overall: There was a balanced CD4/CD8 profile in clones contracting day 15 to 85, and later expanders leaned CD4+. What remained unconfirmed was the SARS-CoV-2 specificity of second-wave clones peaking on day 37. For contracting clones, CD4+ ones sat mainly in CM and EM, CD8+ in EMRA.

As to this clonotype: What it binds is unknown.

One entry per CDR3 protein, called by TCRdb with MiXCR from the 5' RACE reads. The repertoire consists of approximately 500,000 distinct CDR3 sequences, with roughly 23% occurring once and the leading ten covering about 12%. Source material: PBMCs or a T cell subset sorted from them (not recorded which). The TCR comes from an adult woman who had mild COVID-19 (a few samples of this study predate the infection). Cell type and time point are not known.

The CDR3 DNA reads TGTGCCAGCAGCTTAGAGGGTAGCGGGCGGGGGGCAGATACGCAGTATTTT. Translating it yields CASSLEGSGRGADTQYF. The chain links TRBV7-2 to TRBJ2-3; 8 bases map to TRBD2. The V gene end was trimmed by 1 base and the J gene end by 4 bases; junction bases not matched to a gene: 10. CDR1 is SGHTA, CDR2 FQGNSA, per germline. The CDR3 has 17 residues.